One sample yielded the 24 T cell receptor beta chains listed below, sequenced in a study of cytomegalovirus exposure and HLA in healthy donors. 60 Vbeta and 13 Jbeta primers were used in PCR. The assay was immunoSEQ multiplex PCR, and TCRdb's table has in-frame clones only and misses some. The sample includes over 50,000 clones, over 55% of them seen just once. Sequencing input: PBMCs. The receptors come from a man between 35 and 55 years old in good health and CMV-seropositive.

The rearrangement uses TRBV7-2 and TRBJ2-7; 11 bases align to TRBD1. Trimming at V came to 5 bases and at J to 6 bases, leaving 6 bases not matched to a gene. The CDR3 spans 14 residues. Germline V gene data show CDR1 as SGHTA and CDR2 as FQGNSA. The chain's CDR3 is CASSLGTGGFEQYF. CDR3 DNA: TGTGCCAGCAGCCTCGGGACAGGGGGGTTCGAGCAGTACTTC. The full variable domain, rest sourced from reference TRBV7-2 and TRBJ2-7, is GAGVSQSPSNKVTEKGKDVELRCDPISGHTALYWYRQSLGQGLEFLIYFQGNSAPDKSGLPSDRFSAERTGGSVSTLTIQRTQQEDSAVYLCASSLGTGGFEQYFGPGTRLTVT.

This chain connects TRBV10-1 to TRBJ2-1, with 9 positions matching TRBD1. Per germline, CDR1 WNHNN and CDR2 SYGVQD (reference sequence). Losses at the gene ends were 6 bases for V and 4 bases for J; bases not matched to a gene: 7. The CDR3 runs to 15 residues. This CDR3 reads CASSFSGQGYNEQFF. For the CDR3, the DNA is TGCGCCAGCAGCTTTTCGGGACAGGGATACAATGAGCAGTTCTTC.

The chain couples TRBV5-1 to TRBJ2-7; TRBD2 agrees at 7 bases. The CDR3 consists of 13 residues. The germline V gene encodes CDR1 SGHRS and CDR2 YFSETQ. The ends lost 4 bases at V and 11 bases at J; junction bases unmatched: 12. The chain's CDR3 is CASSLDLAELKYF. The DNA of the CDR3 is TGCGCCAGCAGCCTTGACCTAGCGGAGTTGAAGTACTTC.

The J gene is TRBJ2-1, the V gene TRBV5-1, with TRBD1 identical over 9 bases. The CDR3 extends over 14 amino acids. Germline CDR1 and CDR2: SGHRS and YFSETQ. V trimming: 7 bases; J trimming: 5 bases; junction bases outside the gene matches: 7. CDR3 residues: CASLVTGGNNEQFF. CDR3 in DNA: TGCGCCAGCCTTGTCACAGGGGGCAACAATGAGCAGTTCTTC.

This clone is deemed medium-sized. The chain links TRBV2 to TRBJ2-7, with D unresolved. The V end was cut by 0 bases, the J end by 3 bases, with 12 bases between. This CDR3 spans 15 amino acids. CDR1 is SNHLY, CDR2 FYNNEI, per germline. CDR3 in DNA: TGTGCCAGCAGTGAAGCGCGGAACTACGTCTACGAGCAGTACTTC. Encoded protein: CASSEARNYVYEQYF. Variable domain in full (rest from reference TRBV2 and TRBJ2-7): EPEVTQTPSHQVTQMGQEVILRCVPISNHLYFYWYRQILGQKVEFLVSFYNNEISEKSEIFDDQFSVERPDGSNFTLKIRSTKLEDSAMYFCASSEARNYVYEQYFGPGTRLTVT.

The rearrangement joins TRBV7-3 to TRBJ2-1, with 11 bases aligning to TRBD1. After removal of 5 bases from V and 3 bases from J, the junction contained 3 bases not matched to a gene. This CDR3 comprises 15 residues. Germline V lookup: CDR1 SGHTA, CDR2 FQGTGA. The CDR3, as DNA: TGTGCCAGCAGCACCGGGACAGGGGGCTACAATGAGCAGTTCTTC. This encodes CASSTGTGGYNEQFF. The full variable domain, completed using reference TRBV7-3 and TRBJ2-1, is GAGVSQTPSNKVTEKGKYVELRCDPISGHTALYWYRQSLGQGPEFLIYFQGTGAADDSGLPNDRFFAVRPEGSVSTLKIQRTERGDSAVYLCASSTGTGGYNEQFFGPGTRLTVL.

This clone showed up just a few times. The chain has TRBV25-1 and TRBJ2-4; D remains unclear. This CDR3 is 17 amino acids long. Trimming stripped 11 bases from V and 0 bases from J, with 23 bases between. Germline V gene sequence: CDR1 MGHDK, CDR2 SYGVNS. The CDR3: CAGSNLPGRVAKNIQYF. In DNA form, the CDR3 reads TGTGCCGGCTCTAACCTTCCGGGTCGTGTAGCCAAAAACATTCAGTACTTC.

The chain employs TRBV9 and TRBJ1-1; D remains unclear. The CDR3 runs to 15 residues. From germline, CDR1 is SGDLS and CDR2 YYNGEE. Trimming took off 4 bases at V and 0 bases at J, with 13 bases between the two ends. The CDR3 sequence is CASSPQSLLNTEAFF. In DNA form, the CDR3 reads TGTGCCAGCAGCCCTCAGTCCCTTTTGAACACTGAAGCTTTCTTT. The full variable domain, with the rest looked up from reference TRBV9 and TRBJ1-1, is DSGVTQTPKHLITATGQRVTLRCSPRSGDLSVYWYQQSLDQGLQFLIQYYNGEERAKGNILERFSAQQFPDLHSELNLSSLELGDSALYFCASSPQSLLNTEAFFGQGTRLTVV.

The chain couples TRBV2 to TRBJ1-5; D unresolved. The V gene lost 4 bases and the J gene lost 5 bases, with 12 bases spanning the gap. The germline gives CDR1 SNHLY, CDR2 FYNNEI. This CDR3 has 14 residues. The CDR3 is CASSGQVKYQPQHF. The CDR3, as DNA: TGTGCCAGCAGTGGCCAGGTAAAATATCAGCCCCAGCATTTT.

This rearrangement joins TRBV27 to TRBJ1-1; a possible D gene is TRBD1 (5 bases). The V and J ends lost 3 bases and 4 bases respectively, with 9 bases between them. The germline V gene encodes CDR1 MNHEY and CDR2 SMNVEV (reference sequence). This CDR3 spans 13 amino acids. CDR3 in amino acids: CASSFSGFTEAFF. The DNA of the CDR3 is TGTGCCAGCAGTTTTTCAGGGTTCACTGAAGCTTTCTTT.

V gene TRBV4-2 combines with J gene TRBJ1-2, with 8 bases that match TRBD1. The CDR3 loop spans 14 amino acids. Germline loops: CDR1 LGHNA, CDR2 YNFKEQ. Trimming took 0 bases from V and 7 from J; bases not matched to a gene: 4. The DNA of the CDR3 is TGTGCCAGCAGCCAAGATTCAGGGGGCTCTGGCTACACCTTC. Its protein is CASSQDSGGSGYTF.

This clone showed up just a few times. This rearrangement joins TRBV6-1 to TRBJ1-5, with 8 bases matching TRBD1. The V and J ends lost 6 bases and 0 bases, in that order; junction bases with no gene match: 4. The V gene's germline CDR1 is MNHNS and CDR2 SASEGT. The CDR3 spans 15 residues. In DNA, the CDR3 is TGTGCCAGCAGGGAGACAGGGGATAGCAATCAGCCCCAGCATTTT. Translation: CASRETGDSNQPQHF.

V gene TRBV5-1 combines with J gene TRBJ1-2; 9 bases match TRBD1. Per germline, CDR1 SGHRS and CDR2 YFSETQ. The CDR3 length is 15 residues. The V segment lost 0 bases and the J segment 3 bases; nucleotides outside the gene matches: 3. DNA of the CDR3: TGCGCCAGCAGCTTGGAAGGGACAGGGTACTATGGCTACACCTTC. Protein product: CASSLEGTGYYGYTF.

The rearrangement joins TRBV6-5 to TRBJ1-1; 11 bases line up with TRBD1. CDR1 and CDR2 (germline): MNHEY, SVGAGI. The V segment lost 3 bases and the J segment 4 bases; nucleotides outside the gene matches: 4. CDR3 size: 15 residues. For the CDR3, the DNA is TGTGCCAGCAGTTATCCCGGGACAGGGGGCACTGAAGCTTTCTTT. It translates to CASSYPGTGGTEAFF.

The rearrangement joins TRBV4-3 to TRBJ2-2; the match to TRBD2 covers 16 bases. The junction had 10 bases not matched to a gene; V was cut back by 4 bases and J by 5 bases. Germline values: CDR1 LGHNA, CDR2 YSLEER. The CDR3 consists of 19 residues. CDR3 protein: CASSRGGTSGGVGTGELFF. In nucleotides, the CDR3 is TGCGCCAGCAGCCGAGGTGGGACTAGCGGGGGGGTGGGTACCGGGGAGCTGTTTTTT.

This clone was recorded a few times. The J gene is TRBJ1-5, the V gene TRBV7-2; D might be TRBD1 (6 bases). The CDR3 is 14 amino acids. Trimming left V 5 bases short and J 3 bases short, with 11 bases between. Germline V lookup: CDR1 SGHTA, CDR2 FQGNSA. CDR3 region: CASSLQGYNQPQHF. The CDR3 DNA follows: TGTGCCAGCAGCCTTCAGGGGTACAATCAGCCCCAGCATTTT.

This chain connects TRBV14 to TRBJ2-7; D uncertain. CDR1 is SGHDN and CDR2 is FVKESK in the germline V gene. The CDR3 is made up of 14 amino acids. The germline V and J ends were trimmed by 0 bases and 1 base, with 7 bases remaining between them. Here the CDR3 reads CASSQEAQSYEQYF. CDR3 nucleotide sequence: TGTGCCAGCAGCCAAGAGGCCCAATCCTACGAGCAGTACTTC.

The CDR3 DNA follows: TGCGCCAGCAGCTTGCAGTCCTCCAGCACAGATACGCAGTATTTT. Translated, it gives CASSLQSSSTDTQYF. The chain uses TRBV5-1 and TRBJ2-3; the D is unclear. Germline values: CDR1 SGHRS, CDR2 YFSETQ. The CDR3 has 15 amino acids. Trimming cost V 1 base and J 0 bases, with 9 bases left between them.

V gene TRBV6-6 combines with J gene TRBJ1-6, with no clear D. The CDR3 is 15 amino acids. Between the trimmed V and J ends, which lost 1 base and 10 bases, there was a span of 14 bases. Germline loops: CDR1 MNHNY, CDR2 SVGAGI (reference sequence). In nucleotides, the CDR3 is TGTGCCAGCAGTTACTTCAACCTGACTTTGTCACCCCTCCACTTT. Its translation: CASSYFNLTLSPLHF.

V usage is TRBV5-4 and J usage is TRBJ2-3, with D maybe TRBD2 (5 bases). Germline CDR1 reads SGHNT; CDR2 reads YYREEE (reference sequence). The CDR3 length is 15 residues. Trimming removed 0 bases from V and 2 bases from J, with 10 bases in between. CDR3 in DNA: TGTGCCAGCAGCTTGGAAGGCGGGCACACAGATACGCAGTATTTT. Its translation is CASSLEGGHTDTQYF. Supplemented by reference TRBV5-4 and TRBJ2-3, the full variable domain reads ETGVTQSPTHLIKTRGQQVTLRCSSQSGHNTVSWYQQALGQGPQFIFQYYREEENGRGNFPPRFSGLQFPNYSSELNVNALELDDSALYLCASSLEGGHTDTQYFGPGTRLTVL.

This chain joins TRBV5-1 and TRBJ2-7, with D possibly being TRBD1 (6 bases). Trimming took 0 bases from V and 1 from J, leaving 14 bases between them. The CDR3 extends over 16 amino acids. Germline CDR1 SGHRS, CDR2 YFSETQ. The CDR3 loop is CASSLGHRDISYEQYF. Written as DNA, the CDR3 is TGCGCCAGCAGCTTGGGACACCGGGACATTTCCTACGAGCAGTACTTC.

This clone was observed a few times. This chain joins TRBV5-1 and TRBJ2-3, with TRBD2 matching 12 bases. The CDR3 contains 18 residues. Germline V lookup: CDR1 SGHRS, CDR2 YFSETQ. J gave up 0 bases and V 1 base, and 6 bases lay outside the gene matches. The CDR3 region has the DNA TGCGCCAGCAGCTTGAGAGGACTAGCGGGGTCTAGCACAGATACGCAGTATTTT. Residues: CASSLRGLAGSSTDTQYF.

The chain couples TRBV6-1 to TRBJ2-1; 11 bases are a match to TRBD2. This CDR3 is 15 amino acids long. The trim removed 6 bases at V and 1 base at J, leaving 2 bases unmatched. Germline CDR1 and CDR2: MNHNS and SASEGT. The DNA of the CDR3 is TGTGCCAGCAGATTAGCGGGGGGGTCCTACAATGAGCAGTTCTTC. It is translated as CASRLAGGSYNEQFF.

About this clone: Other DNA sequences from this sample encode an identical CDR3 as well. The CDR3 sequence: CASSQGQGGNTEAFF. CDR3 in DNA: TGCGCCAGCAGCCAAGGGCAGGGGGGAAACACTGAAGCTTTCTTT. The chain has TRBV4-1 and TRBJ1-1; 7 bases map to TRBD1. The CDR3 has 15 amino acids. After removal of 1 base from V and 2 bases from J, the junction contained 4 bases not matched to a gene. The germline gives CDR1 MGHRA, CDR2 YSYEKL.